Shown below are 2 T cell receptor beta chains from a single sample sequenced in a study of shared T cell receptors in the human thymus. The repertoire was sequenced with immunoSEQ multiplex PCR; TCRdb's copy has only in-frame clones and lacks some. The data show 600,000 to 900,000 clones, approximately 85% seen once. These data were also filed under a second study, of human thymus T cells.

Material: thymocytes. Source of these receptors: a girl less than two years old with a congenital heart defect.

The rearrangement uses TRBV6-5 and TRBJ2-7; no firm D call. Trimming stripped 6 bases from V and 6 bases from J, with 18 bases between. The germline V gene encodes CDR1 MNHEY and CDR2 SVGAGI. This CDR3 comprises 14 residues. DNA of the CDR3: TGTGCCAGCAGCCGAGCCGAGGTGGAGTCCGAGCAGTACTTC. Translating it yields CASSRAEVESEQYF.

The chain combines TRBV5-8 with TRBJ1-5; D call uncertain. V was pared by 4 bases and J by 3 bases, with 17 bases between. Germline values: CDR1 SGHTS, CDR2 YDEGEE. The CDR3 runs to 16 residues. CDR3 amino acids: CASSPLSGGANQPQHF. In DNA, the CDR3 is TGTGCCAGCAGCCCACTTTCCGGTGGAGCCAATCAGCCCCAGCATTTT.